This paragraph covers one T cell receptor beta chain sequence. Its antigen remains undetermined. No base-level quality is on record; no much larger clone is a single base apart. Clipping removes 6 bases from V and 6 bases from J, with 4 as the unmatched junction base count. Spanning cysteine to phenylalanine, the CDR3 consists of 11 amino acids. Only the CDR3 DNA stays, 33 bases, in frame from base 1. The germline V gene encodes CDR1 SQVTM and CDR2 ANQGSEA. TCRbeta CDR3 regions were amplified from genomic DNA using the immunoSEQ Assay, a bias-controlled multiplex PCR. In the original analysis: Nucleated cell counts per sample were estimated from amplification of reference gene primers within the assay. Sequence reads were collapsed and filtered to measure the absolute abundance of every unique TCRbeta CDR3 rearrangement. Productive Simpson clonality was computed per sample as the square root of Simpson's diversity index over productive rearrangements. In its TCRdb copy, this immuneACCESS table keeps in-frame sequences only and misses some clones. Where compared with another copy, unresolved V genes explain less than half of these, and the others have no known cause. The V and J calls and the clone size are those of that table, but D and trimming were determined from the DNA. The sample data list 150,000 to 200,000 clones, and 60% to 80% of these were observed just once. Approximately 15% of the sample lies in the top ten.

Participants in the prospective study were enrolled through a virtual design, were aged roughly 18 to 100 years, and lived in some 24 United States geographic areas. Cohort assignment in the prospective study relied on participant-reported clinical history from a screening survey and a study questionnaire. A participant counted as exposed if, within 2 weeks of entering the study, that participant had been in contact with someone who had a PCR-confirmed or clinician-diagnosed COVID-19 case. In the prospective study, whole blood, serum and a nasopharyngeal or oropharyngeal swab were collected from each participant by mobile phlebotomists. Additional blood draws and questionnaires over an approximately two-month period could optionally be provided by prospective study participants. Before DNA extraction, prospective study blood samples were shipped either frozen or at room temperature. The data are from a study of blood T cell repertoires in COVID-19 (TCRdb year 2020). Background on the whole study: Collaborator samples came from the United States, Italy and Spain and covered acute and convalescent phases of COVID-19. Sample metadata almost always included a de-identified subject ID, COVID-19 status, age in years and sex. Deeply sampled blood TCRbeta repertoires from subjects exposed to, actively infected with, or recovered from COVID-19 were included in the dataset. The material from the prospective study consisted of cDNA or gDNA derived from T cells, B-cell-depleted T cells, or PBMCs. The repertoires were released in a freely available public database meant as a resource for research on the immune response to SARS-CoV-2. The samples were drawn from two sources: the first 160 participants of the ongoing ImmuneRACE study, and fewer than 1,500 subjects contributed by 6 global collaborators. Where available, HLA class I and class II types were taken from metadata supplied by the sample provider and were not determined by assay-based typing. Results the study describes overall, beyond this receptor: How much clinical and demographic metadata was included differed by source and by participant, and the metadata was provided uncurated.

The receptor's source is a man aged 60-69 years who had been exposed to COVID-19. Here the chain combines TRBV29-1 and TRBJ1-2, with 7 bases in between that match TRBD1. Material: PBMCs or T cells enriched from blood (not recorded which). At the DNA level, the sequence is TGCAGCGTAACAGGGGCTGATGGCTACACCTTC. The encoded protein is CSVTGADGYTF.